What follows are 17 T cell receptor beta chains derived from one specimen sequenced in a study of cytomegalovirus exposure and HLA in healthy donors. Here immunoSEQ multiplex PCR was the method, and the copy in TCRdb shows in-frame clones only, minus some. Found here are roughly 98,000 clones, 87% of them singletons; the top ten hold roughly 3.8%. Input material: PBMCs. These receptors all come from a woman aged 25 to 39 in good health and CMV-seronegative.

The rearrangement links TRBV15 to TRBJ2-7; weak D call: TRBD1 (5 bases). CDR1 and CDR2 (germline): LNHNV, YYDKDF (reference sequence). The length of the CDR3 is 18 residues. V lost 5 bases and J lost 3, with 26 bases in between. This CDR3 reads CATSLRHAQGPDRYEQYF. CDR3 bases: TGTGCCACCAGCCTACGACACGCCCAGGGTCCGGACCGCTACGAGCAGTACTTC.

CDR3 residues: CASSVAHGRLNEQFF. CDR3 in DNA: TGTGCCAGCAGCGTAGCTCACGGTAGACTCAATGAGCAGTTCTTC. The chain recombines TRBV9 with TRBJ2-1; D gene unclear. The CDR3 consists of 15 residues. CDR1 and CDR2 from the germline V gene are SGDLS and YYNGEE. With 0 bases removed from V and 6 bases from J, the gap between germline ends came to 13 bases.

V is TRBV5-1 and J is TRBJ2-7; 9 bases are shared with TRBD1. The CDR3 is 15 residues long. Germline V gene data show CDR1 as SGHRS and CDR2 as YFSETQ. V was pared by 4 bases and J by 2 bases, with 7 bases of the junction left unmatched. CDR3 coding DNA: TGCGCCAGCAGCCCCCACCGGGACAGGGCCTACGAGCAGTACTTC. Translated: CASSPHRDRAYEQYF.

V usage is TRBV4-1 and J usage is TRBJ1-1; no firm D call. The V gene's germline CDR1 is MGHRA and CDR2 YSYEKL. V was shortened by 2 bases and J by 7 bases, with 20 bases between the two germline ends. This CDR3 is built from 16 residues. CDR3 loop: CASSQYVTIRPSEAFF. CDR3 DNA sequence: TGCGCCAGCAGCCAATATGTGACGATTCGTCCTAGTGAAGCTTTCTTT.

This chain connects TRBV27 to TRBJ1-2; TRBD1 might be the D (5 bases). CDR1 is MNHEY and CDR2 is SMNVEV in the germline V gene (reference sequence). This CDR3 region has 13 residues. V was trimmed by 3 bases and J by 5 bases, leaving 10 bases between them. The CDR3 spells CASSFTGGYGYTF. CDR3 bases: TGTGCCAGCAGTTTCACGGGGGGTTATGGCTACACCTTC.

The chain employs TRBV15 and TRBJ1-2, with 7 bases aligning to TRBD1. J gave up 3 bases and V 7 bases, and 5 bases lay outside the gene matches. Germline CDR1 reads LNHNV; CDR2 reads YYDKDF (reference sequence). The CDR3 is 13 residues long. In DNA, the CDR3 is TGTGCCACCAAGGGCCAGGGGGACTATGGCTACACCTTC. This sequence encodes CATKGQGDYGYTF.

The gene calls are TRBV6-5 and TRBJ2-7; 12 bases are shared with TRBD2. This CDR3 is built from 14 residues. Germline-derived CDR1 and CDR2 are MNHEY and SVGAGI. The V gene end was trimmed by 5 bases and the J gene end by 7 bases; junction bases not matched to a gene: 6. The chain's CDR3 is CASSRLAGAEEQYF. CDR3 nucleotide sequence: TGTGCCAGCAGTCGACTAGCGGGAGCGGAAGAGCAGTACTTC.

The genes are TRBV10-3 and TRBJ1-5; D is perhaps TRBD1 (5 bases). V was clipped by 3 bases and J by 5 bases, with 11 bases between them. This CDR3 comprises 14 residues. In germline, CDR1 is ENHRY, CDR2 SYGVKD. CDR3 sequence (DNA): TGTGCCATCAGTGAATGGGGCAGGGATCAGCCCCAGCATTTT. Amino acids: CAISEWGRDQPQHF.

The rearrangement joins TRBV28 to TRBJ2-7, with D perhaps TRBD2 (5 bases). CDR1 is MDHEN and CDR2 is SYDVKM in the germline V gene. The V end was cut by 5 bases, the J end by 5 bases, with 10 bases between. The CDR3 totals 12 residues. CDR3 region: CASSLAPNEQYF. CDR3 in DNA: TGTGCCAGCAGTCTAGCCCCCAACGAGCAGTACTTC. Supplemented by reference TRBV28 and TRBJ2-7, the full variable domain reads DVKVTQSSRYLVKRTGEKVFLECVQDMDHENMFWYRQDPGLGLRLIYFSYDVKMKEKGDIPEGYSVSREKKERFSLILESASTNQTSMYLCASSLAPNEQYFGPGTRLTVT.

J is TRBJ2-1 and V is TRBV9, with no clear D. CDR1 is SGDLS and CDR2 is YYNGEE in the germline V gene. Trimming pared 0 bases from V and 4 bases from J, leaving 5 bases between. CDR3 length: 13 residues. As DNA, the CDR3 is TGTGCCAGCAGCGTAGCCCGTTACAATGAGCAGTTCTTC. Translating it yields CASSVARYNEQFF. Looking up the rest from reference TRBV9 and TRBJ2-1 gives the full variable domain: DSGVTQTPKHLITATGQRVTLRCSPRSGDLSVYWYQQSLDQGLQFLIQYYNGEERAKGNILERFSAQQFPDLHSELNLSSLELGDSALYFCASSVARYNEQFFGPGTRLTVL.

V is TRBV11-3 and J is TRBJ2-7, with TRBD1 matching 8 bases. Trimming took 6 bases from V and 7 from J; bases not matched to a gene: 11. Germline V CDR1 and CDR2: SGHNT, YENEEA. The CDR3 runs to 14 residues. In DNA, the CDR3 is TGTGCCAGCAGTTCCAGGACAGGGATAGGGGAGCAGTACTTC. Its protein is CASSSRTGIGEQYF.

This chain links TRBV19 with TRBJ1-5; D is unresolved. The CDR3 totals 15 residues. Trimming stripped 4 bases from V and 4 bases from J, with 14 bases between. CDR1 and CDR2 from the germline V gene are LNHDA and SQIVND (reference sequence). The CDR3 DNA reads TGTGCCAGTAGTAGTGTTGGCGACAAAAATCAGCCCCAGCATTTT. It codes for CASSSVGDKNQPQHF.

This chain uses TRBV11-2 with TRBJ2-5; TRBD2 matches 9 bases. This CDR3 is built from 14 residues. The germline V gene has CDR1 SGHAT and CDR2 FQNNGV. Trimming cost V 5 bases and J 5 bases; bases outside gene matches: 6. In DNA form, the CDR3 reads TGTGCCAGCAGCCGCGGGGGGGAATGGGAGACCCAGTACTTC. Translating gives CASSRGGEWETQYF. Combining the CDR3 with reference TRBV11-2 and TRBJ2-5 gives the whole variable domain EAGVAQSPRYKIIEKRQSVAFWCNPISGHATLYWYQQILGQGPKLLIQFQNNGVVDDSQLPKDRFSAERLKGVDSTLKIQPAKLEDSAVYLCASSRGGEWETQYFGPGTRLLVL.

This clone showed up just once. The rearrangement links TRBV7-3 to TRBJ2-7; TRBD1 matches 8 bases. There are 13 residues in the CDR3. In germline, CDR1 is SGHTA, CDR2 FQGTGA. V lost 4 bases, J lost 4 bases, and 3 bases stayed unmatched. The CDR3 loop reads CASSSGGLYEQYF. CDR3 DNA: TGTGCCAGCAGCTCAGGGGGCCTATACGAGCAGTACTTC.

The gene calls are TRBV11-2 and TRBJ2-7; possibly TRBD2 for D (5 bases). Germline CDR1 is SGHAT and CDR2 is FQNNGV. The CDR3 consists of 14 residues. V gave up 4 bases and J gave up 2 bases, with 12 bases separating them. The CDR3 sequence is CASSSSGLAYEQYF. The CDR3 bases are TGTGCCAGCAGCTCCTCCGGACTGGCCTACGAGCAGTACTTC. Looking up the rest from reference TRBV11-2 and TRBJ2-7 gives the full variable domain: EAGVAQSPRYKIIEKRQSVAFWCNPISGHATLYWYQQILGQGPKLLIQFQNNGVVDDSQLPKDRFSAERLKGVDSTLKIQPAKLEDSAVYLCASSSSGLAYEQYFGPGTRLTVT.

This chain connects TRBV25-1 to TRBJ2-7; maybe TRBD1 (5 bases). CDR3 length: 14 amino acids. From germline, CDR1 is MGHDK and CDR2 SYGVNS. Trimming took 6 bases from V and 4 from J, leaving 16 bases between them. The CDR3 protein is CASRNSGSLYEQYF. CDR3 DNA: TGTGCCAGCAGAAATTCAGGGTCTCTTTACGAGCAGTACTTC.

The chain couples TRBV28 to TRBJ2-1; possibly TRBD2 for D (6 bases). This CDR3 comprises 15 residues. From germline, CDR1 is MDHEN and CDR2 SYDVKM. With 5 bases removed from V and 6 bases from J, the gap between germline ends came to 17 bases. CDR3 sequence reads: CASSGMGLAFNEQFF. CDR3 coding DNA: TGTGCCAGCAGTGGAATGGGACTCGCCTTCAATGAGCAGTTCTTC.